Listed below are T cell receptor beta chains from one sample, sequenced in a study of beta chain features in type 1 diabetes. Here immunoSEQ multiplex PCR was the method, and the copy in TCRdb shows in-frame clones only, minus some. The sample includes 640,000 or so clones, over 12% of them seen just once. The material sequenced was naive CD4+ T cells from blood. These receptors came from a man aged 18 to 30 with type 1 diabetes. Both conserved end residues are part of each CDR3. D genes are given only for firm matches. Clone sizes are given selectively: once, few, many, or a class where the clone is expanded.

clone size	D gene	V gene	J gene	CDR3 DNA	CDR3 protein
.	TRBD1	TRBV29-1	TRBJ2-3	TGCAGCGTTGATAGGACAGGGGGGTATGGTACGCAGTATTTT	CSVDRTGGYGTQYF
few	.	TRBV7-9	TRBJ2-6	TGTGCCAGCAGCTTAGCGGGCTCTGGGGCCAACGTCCTGACTTTC	CASSLAGSGANVLTF
few	.	TRBV4-2	TRBJ1-6	TGTGCCAGCGCCATCGTTACCGACGGACATTCACCCCTCCACTTT	CASAIVTDGHSPLHF
.	.	TRBV14	TRBJ1-1	TGTGCCAGCAGCCAAGGACGCTGGAACACTGAAGCTTTCTTT	CASSQGRWNTEAFF
few	.	TRBV14	TRBJ2-2	TGTGCCAGCAGCCCCCGGACAGTCGGGGAGCTGTTTTTT	CASSPRTVGELFF
.	TRBD1	TRBV4-1	TRBJ2-5	TGCGCCAGCAGCCAAGGGACAGGCGAAGAGACCCAGTACTTC	CASSQGTGEETQYF
.	.	TRBV9	TRBJ1-1	TGTGCCAGCCGGAAAGTCGACACTGAAGCTTTCTTT	CASRKVDTEAFF
.	.	TRBV27	TRBJ1-5	TGTGCCAGCAGTCCCCGACACGGCGGTCAGCCCCAGCATTTT	CASSPRHGGQPQHF
few	.	TRBV30	TRBJ2-7	TGTGCCTGGAGTGTTGGGGGGAATGAGCAGTACTTC	CAWSVGGNEQYF
.	.	TRBV5-4	TRBJ1-6	TGTGCCAGCAGCCCCTGGACAGCTGGGCCCGCACCCCTCCACTTT	CASSPWTAGPAPLHF
few	.	TRBV20-1	TRBJ1-2	TGCAGTGCTCGATCATTCGACGGCTACACCTTC	CSARSFDGYTF
few	.	TRBV11-2	TRBJ2-5	TGTGCCAGCAGCCCGGCAGGGATGGAGACCCAGTACTTC	CASSPAGMETQYF
few	.	TRBV19	TRBJ2-7	TGTGCCAGTAGTATAGAGGCCGGAGGAAGCTCCTACGAGCAGTACTTC	CASSIEAGGSSYEQYF
few	.	TRBV7-3	TRBJ2-1	TGTGCCAGCAGCTTATTTCAGGAGGATGAGCAGTTCTTC	CASSLFQEDEQFF
.	.	TRBV6-5	TRBJ1-2	TGTGCCAGCAGTTACTACAATTATGGCTACACCTTC	CASSYYNYGYTF
.	.	TRBV11-3	TRBJ2-7	TGTGCCAGCAGATATCTCAGGGACGGTGGCTACGAGCAGTACTTC	CASRYLRDGGYEQYF
.	TRBD1	TRBV30	TRBJ1-1	TGTGCCTGGAGCCTTGCTGGGACAGGGGGCGCGGGGAGCTTT	CAWSLAGTGGAGSF
few	.	TRBV5-6	TRBJ2-3	TGTGCCAGCAGCTTGGGAGGGGGCACAGATACGCAGTATTTT	CASSLGGGTDTQYF
.	.	TRBV4-1	TRBJ1-4	TGCGCCAGCAGCCGATTTACAACTAATGAAAAACTGTTTTTT	CASSRFTTNEKLFF
.	.	TRBV30	TRBJ2-7	TGTGCCTGGAGTGCCCCCCCCAGGGGTCCCTACGAGCAGTACTTC	CAWSAPPRGPYEQYF
.	.	TRBV7-2	TRBJ1-6	TGTGCCAGCAGCTTAGTCTCCGACCCCGGTGGTTCACCCCTCCACTTT	CASSLVSDPGGSPLHF
few	.	TRBV10-3	TRBJ2-6	TGTGCCATCAGAGGGCCTAGGGCAGGAGACGTCCTGACTTTC	CAIRGPRAGDVLTF
few	.	TRBV6-5	TRBJ2-1	TGTGCCAGCAGTTTAGTGCAGCCGCGGAGGTTTGGAGAGCAGTTCTTC	CASSLVQPRRFGEQFF
few	.	TRBV6-6	TRBJ2-5	TGTGCCAGCAGTTGGAGCAGGGATAATAGATCCCAGTACTTC	CASSWSRDNRSQYF
few	.	TRBV4-3	TRBJ2-5	TGCGCCAGCAGCCAAGGCACAGGGATGGAGACCCAGTACTTC	CASSQGTGMETQYF
.	.	TRBV4-3	TRBJ2-2	TGCGCCAGCAGCCGGGGCCCGACAGGAGACACCGGGGAGCTGTTTTTT	CASSRGPTGDTGELFF
.	TRBD2	TRBV5-4	TRBJ2-5	TGTGCCAGCACCCTGGTAGCGGGGGGGGTCCAAGAGACCCAGTACTTC	CASTLVAGGVQETQYF